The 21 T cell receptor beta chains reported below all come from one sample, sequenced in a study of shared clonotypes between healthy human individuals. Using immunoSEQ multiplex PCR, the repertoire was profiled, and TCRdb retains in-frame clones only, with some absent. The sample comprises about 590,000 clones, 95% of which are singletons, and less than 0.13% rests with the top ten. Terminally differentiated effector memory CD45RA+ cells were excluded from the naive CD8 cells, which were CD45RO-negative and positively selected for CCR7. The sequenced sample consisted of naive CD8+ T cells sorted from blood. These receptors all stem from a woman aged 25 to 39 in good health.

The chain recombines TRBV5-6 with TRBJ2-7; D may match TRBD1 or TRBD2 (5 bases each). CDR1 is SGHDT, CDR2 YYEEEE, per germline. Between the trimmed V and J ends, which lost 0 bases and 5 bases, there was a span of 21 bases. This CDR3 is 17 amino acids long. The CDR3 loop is CASSLDTLGQGDNEQYF. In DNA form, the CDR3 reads TGTGCCAGCAGCTTGGATACTTTGGGGCAGGGAGACAACGAGCAGTACTTC.

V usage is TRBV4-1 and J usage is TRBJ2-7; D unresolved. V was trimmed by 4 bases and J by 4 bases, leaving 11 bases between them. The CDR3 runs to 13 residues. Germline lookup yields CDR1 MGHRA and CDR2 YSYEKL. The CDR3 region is CASSPTVMYEQYF. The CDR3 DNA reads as TGCGCCAGCAGCCCCACCGTGATGTACGAGCAGTACTTC.

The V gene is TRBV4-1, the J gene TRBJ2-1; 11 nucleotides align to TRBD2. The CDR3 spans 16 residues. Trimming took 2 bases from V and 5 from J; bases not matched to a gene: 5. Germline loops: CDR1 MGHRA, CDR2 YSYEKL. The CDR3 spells CASSQSLAGEHNEQFF. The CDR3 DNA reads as TGCGCCAGCAGCCAATCACTAGCGGGAGAACACAATGAGCAGTTCTTC.

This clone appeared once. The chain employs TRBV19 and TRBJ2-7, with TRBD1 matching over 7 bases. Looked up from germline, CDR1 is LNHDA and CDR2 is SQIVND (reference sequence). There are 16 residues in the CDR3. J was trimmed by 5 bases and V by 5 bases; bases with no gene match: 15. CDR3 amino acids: CASSHSRDSLPHEQYF. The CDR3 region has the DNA TGTGCCAGTAGTCACTCCCGGGACAGCCTTCCCCACGAGCAGTACTTC. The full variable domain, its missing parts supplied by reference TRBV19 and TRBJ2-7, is DGGITQSPKYLFRKEGQNVTLSCEQNLNHDAMYWYRQDPGQGLRLIYYSQIVNDFQKGDIAEGYSVSREKKESFPLTVTSAQKNPTAFYLCASSHSRDSLPHEQYFGPGTRLTVT.

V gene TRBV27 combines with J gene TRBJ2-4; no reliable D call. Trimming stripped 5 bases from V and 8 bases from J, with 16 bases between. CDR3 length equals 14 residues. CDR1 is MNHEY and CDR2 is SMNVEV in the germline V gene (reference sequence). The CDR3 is CASSAMGGADIQYF. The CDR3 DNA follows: TGTGCCAGCAGTGCCATGGGCGGTGCGGACATTCAGTACTTC.

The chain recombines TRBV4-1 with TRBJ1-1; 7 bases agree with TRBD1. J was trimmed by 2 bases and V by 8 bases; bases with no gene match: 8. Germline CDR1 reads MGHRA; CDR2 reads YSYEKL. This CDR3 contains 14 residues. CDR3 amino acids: CASRFGTENTEAFF. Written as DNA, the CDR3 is TGCGCCAGCCGATTCGGGACAGAAAACACTGAAGCTTTCTTT.

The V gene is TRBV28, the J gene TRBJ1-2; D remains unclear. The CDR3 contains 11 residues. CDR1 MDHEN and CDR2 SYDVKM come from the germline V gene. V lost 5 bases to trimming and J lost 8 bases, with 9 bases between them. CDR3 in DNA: TGTGCCAGCAGTACACGTTACGGCTACACCTTC. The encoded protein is CASSTRYGYTF.

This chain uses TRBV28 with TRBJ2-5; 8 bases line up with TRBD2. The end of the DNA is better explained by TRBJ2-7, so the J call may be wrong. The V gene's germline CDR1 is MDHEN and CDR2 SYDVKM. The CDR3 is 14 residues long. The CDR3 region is CASTGTGGSYEQYF. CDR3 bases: TGTGCCAGCACCGGAACGGGGGGGTCCTACGAGCAGTACTTC.

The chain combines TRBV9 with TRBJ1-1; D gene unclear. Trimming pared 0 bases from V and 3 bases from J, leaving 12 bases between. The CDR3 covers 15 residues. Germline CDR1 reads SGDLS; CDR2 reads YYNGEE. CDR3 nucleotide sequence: TGTGCCAGCAGCGTAGAGGGTAGGGTTGACACTGAAGCTTTCTTT. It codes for CASSVEGRVDTEAFF.

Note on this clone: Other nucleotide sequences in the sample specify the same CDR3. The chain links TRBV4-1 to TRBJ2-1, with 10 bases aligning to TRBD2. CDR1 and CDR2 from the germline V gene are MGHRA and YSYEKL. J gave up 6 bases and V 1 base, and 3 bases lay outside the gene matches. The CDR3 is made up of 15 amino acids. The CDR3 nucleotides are TGCGCCAGCAGCCAAGTCCTAGCGGGAGTCAATGAGCAGTTCTTC. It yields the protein CASSQVLAGVNEQFF.

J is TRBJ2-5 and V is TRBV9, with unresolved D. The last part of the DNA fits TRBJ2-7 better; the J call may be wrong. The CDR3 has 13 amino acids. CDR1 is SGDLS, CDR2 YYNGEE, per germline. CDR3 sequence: CASSAPGQYEQYF. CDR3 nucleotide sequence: TGTGCCAGCAGCGCGCCGGGCCAATACGAGCAGTACTTC.

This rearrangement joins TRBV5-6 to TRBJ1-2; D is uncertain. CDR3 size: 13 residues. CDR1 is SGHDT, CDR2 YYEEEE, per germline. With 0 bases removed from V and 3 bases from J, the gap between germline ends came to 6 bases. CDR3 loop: CASSLGDYYGYTF. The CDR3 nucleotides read TGTGCCAGCAGCTTGGGTGATTACTATGGCTACACCTTC.

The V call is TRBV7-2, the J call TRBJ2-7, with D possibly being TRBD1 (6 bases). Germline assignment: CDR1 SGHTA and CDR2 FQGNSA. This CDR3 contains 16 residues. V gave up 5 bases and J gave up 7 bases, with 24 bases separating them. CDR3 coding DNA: TGTGCCAGCAGCACAACCCCGACAGGATACCTACTTGAGCAGTACTTC. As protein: CASSTTPTGYLLEQYF.

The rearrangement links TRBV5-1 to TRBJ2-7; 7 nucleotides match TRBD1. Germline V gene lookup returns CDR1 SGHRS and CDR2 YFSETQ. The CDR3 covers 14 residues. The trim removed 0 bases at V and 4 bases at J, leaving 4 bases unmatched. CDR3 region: CASSLEGAEYEQYF. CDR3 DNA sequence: TGCGCCAGCAGCTTGGAGGGGGCTGAATACGAGCAGTACTTC.

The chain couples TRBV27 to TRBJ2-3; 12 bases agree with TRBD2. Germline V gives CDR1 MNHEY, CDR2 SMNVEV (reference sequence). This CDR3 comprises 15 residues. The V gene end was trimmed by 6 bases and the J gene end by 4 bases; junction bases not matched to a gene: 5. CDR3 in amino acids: CASSFRLAGADTQYF. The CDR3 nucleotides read TGTGCCAGCAGCTTCCGACTAGCGGGAGCAGATACGCAGTATTTT.

DNA of the CDR3: TGTGCCAGCAGCCAAGATTCCAGAAGCTCCTACGAGCAGTACTTC. This translates into CASSQDSRSSYEQYF. The gene calls are TRBV4-2 and TRBJ2-7; D remains unclear. The CDR3 is made up of 15 amino acids. The V gene's germline CDR1 is LGHNA and CDR2 YNFKEQ. The V gene lost 0 bases and the J gene lost 0 bases, with 9 bases spanning the gap.

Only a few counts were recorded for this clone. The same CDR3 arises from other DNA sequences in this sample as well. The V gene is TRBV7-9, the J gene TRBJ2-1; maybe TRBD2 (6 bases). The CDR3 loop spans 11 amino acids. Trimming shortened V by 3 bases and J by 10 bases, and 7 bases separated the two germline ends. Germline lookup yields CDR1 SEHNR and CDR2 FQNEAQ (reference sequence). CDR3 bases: TGTGCCAGCAGCTTTGGGGGGGAGCAGTTCTTC. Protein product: CASSFGGEQFF.

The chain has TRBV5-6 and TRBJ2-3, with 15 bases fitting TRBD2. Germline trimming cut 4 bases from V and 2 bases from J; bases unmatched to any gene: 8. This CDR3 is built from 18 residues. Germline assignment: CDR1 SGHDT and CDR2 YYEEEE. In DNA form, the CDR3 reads TGTGCCAGCAGCGAGGGACTAGCGGGAGGCCTTCTCACAGATACGCAGTATTTT. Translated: CASSEGLAGGLLTDTQYF.

In nucleotides, the CDR3 is TGTGCCAGCAGCCCACTAGCGTCAGATACGCAGTATTTT. This codes for CASSPLASDTQYF. The rearrangement links TRBV2 to TRBJ2-3; 7 bases are a match to TRBD2. The CDR3 consists of 13 residues. CDR1 is SNHLY and CDR2 is FYNNEI in the germline V gene. V gave up 6 bases and J gave up 4 bases; unmatched junction bases: 4.

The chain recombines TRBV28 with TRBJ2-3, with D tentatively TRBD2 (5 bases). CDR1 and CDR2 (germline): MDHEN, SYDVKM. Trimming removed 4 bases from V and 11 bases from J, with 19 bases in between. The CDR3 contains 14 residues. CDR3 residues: CASSSPGDRGRQYF. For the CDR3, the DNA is TGTGCCAGCAGTTCCCCCGGTGATCGCGGGCGGCAGTATTTT.

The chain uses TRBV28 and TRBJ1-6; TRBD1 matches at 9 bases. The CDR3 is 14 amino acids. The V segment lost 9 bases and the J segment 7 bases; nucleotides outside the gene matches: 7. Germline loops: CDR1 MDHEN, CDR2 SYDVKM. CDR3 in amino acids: CASPPGQGNSPLHF. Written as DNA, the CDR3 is TGTGCCAGTCCCCCCGGACAGGGGAATTCACCCCTCCACTTT.